The 19 T cell receptor beta chains reported below all come from one sample, sequenced in a study of cytomegalovirus exposure and HLA in healthy donors. This PCR relied on a set of 60 Vbeta primers and 13 Jbeta primers. Here immunoSEQ multiplex PCR was the method, and the copy in TCRdb shows in-frame clones only, minus some. This sample yields 85,000 to 100,000 clones, of which about three quarters are seen a single time; under 8% belongs to the top ten. Sequenced input: PBMCs. The receptors stem from a man aged 50-60 years in good health and CMV-seropositive.

The chain links TRBV19 to TRBJ2-3; 9 bases match TRBD1. V gave up 5 bases and J gave up 5 bases; unmatched junction bases: 5. This CDR3 comprises 14 residues. The germline V gene has CDR1 LNHDA and CDR2 SQIVND (reference sequence). CDR3 in DNA: TGTGCCAGTAGTGGGGACAGGGTTGGAGATACGCAGTATTTT. Its protein is CASSGDRVGDTQYF.

The J gene is TRBJ1-6, the V gene TRBV18; D is possibly TRBD1 (5 bases). From germline, CDR1 is KGHSH and CDR2 LQKENI. This CDR3 comprises 14 residues. V was cut by 6 bases and J by 7 bases, with 13 bases left in between. The CDR3 protein is CASSSNGGNSPLHF. CDR3 coding DNA: TGTGCCAGCTCGTCAAACGGGGGGAATTCACCCCTCCACTTT.

The chain is built from TRBV7-3 and TRBJ1-3, with D uncertain. The V end was cut by 1 base, the J end by 11 bases, with 9 bases between. The CDR3 is made up of 12 amino acids. Germline V gives CDR1 SGHTA, CDR2 FQGTGA. The CDR3 spells CASSLKGSPIYF. The CDR3 nucleotides read TGTGCCAGCAGCTTAAAAGGGAGCCCCATATATTTT.

The gene calls are TRBV9 and TRBJ2-7; a possible D gene is TRBD1 (5 bases). The length of the CDR3 is 13 residues. V was pared by 5 bases and J by 4 bases, with 13 bases between. CDR1 SGDLS and CDR2 YYNGEE come from the germline V gene. CDR3: CASSRQGVYEQYF. The CDR3 DNA follows: TGTGCCAGCAGTAGGCAGGGTGTGTACGAGCAGTACTTC.

J is TRBJ1-1 and V is TRBV7-2, with D maybe TRBD1 (6 bases). The V gene lost 4 bases and the J gene lost 1 base, with 13 bases spanning the gap. CDR1 and CDR2 from the germline V gene are SGHTA and FQGNSA. The CDR3 spans 15 residues. The CDR3 loop reads CASSWYTGQNTEAFF. DNA for the CDR3: TGTGCCAGCAGCTGGTATACAGGGCAGAACACTGAAGCTTTCTTT.

The chain couples TRBV28 to TRBJ2-3; possibly TRBD1 for D (5 bases). CDR1 and CDR2 from the germline V gene are MDHEN and SYDVKM. The germline V and J ends were trimmed by 5 bases and 3 bases, with 18 bases remaining between them. The CDR3 sequence is 16 residues long. The CDR3 spells CASSEPGLWNTDTQYF. CDR3 sequence (DNA): TGTGCCAGCAGTGAACCAGGGCTGTGGAATACAGATACGCAGTATTTT.

This sequence joins TRBV6-1 and TRBJ1-5; 9 bases match TRBD1. In germline, CDR1 is MNHNS, CDR2 SASEGT. The CDR3 is 15 residues long. The ends lost 4 bases at V and 14 bases at J; junction bases unmatched: 15. The CDR3 protein is CASSAVGQGGKREHF. The CDR3 DNA reads as TGTGCCAGCAGTGCAGTGGGACAGGGAGGTAAAAGGGAGCATTTT.

The chain couples TRBV4-3 to TRBJ1-2; D may be TRBD1 (5 bases). The CDR3 sequence is 17 residues long. Germline CDR1 reads LGHNA; CDR2 reads YSLEER. V shed 1 base and J shed 7 bases, with 22 bases lying between them. The CDR3 DNA reads TGCGCCAGCAGCCAAGTTACAGGTTTTTCGGCTATCTCTGGCTACACCTTC. Residues: CASSQVTGFSAISGYTF.

This clone was observed a few times. V usage is TRBV5-6 and J usage is TRBJ1-2; D unresolved. Trimming cost V 2 bases and J 2 bases, with 13 bases left between them. CDR3 length: 15 amino acids. Looked up from germline, CDR1 is SGHDT and CDR2 is YYEEEE. CDR3 in DNA: TGTGCCAGCAGCTTCTCGTTAGAGAGAAACTATGGCTACACCTTC. Its translation is CASSFSLERNYGYTF. The whole variable domain, remainder taken from reference TRBV5-6 and TRBJ1-2, is DAGVTQSPTHLIKTRGQQVTLRCSPKSGHDTVSWYQQALGQGPQFIFQYYEEEERQRGNFPDRFSGHQFPNYSSELNVNALLLGDSALYLCASSFSLERNYGYTFGSGTRLTVV.

The V and J genes are TRBV27 and TRBJ1-6; D gene uncertain. Trimming pared 5 bases from V and 8 bases from J, leaving 16 bases between. CDR3 length equals 15 residues. The germline CDR1 and CDR2 sequences are MNHEY and SMNVEV (reference sequence). The CDR3 protein is CASSPGEGYYSPLHF. The CDR3 coding sequence is TGTGCCAGCAGTCCGGGCGAGGGCTACTATTCACCCCTCCACTTT.

The rearrangement joins TRBV7-8 to TRBJ2-7; 13 bases match TRBD2. J lost 4 bases, V lost 5 bases, and 11 bases had no gene match. The CDR3 has 17 amino acids. CDR1 SGHVS and CDR2 FQNEAQ come from the germline V gene. The CDR3 DNA follows: TGTGCCAGCAGCCCGACGACTAGCGGGGGGCCGGGGTACGAGCAGTACTTC. It yields the protein CASSPTTSGGPGYEQYF.

The CDR3 here is CASSLERGGGDTQYF. The CDR3 nucleotides read TGCGCCAGCAGCTTGGAACGGGGGGGCGGAGATACGCAGTATTTT. The genes are TRBV5-1 and TRBJ2-3; 8 bases fit TRBD2. The CDR3 contains 15 residues. The germline CDR1 and CDR2 sequences are SGHRS and YFSETQ. With V trimmed by 0 bases and J by 5 bases, 5 bases remained unmatched.

The chain has TRBV30 and TRBJ1-1; 7 nucleotides match TRBD1. Germline V gene sequence: CDR1 GTSNPN, CDR2 SVGIG (reference sequence). With V trimmed by 4 bases and J by 0 bases, 5 bases remained unmatched. CDR3 length equals 14 residues. The CDR3 coding sequence is TGTGCCTGGACCAGGGGACAGTTGAACACTGAAGCTTTCTTT. As protein: CAWTRGQLNTEAFF.

This clone was recorded once. The rearrangement uses TRBV10-3 and TRBJ2-3, with TRBD1 identical over 9 bases. The J segment lost 0 bases and the V segment lost 0 bases, leaving 1 base of the junction unmatched. CDR1 and CDR2 from the germline V gene are ENHRY and SYGVKD. The CDR3 covers 16 residues. In nucleotides, the CDR3 is TGTGCCATCAGTGAGTCGACAGGGGGGAGCACAGATACGCAGTATTTT. Its protein is CAISESTGGSTDTQYF.

The V and J genes are TRBV5-1 and TRBJ2-7; 13 bases map to TRBD2. Germline CDR1 SGHRS, CDR2 YFSETQ. The V gene end was trimmed by 5 bases and the J gene end by 4 bases; junction bases not matched to a gene: 3. The CDR3 is made up of 14 amino acids. This CDR3 reads CASRETSGGYEQYF. Written as DNA, the CDR3 is TGCGCCAGCAGGGAGACTAGCGGGGGGTACGAGCAGTACTTC.

V gene TRBV27 combines with J gene TRBJ1-2, with 7 bases lining up with TRBD1. The CDR3 is 14 amino acids. The germline V gene encodes CDR1 MNHEY and CDR2 SMNVEV (reference sequence). Trimming at V came to 7 bases and at J to 4 bases, leaving 9 bases not matched to a gene. CDR3 region: CASKFAGTVYGYTF. The CDR3 nucleotides are TGTGCCAGCAAGTTCGCGGGGACAGTCTATGGCTACACCTTC.

CDR3 bases: TGTGCCTGGAGTGCGACGCGGGAAAAACTGTTTTTT. It codes for CAWSATREKLFF. The rearrangement links TRBV30 to TRBJ1-4; D is unresolved. Per the germline V gene, CDR1 is GTSNPN and CDR2 is SVGIG (reference sequence). There are 12 residues in the CDR3. V shed 1 base and J shed 8 bases, with 8 bases lying between them.

The chain is built from TRBV5-5 and TRBJ1-1, with TRBD1 matching over 7 bases. J was trimmed by 10 bases and V by 4 bases; bases with no gene match: 7. The CDR3 sequence is 12 residues long. Germline values: CDR1 SGHKS, CDR2 YYEKEE (reference sequence). CDR3 sequence (DNA): TGTGCCAGCAGCCCCGTTCAGGGGGGAGCTTTCTTT. Encoded protein: CASSPVQGGAFF.

This chain links TRBV27 with TRBJ2-7, with 8 nucleotides matching TRBD2. J was trimmed by 3 bases and V by 8 bases; bases with no gene match: 9. Germline V gene data show CDR1 as MNHEY and CDR2 as SMNVEV (reference sequence). The CDR3 has 14 residues. The CDR3 sequence: CASARRGVGYEQYF. The CDR3 nucleotides read TGTGCCAGCGCCCGGCGGGGGGTGGGCTACGAGCAGTACTTC.